The 11 T cell receptor beta chains below were found in one sample sequenced in a study of CD8 T cells in ankylosing spondylitis. Their antigens are not known. In TCRdb, the 5' RACE reads were re-called with MiXCR into one record per CDR3 protein. The repertoire holds around 890,000 distinct CDR3 sequences, with 10% to 15% as singletons. Overall study results and limits: A motif in TCR beta, a set of eight highly homologous variants, appeared characteristic of ankylosing spondylitis blood.

The sequencing sample was made of blood, either unsorted or a sorted T cell fraction (not recorded which). Receptors were obtained from a male donor with ankylosing spondylitis.

There are a few counts of this clonotype. The chain joins TRBV25-1 to TRBJ1-2; D unclear. The germline V and J ends were trimmed by 6 bases and 4 bases, with 12 bases remaining between them. This CDR3 has 13 residues. The V gene's germline CDR1 is MGHDK and CDR2 SYGVNS. The CDR3 nucleotides read TGTGCCAGCAGCCTAGGGATTTCCTATGGCTACACCTTC. Residues: CASSLGISYGYTF.

This clonotype has at least ten counts. One end of the junction is discordant with germline, which a read error may explain. The rearrangement joins TRBV7-9 to TRBJ2-1, with TRBD2 identical over 11 bases. Germline V gene sequence: CDR1 SEHNR, CDR2 FQNEAQ (reference sequence). This CDR3 comprises 12 residues. The CDR3 nucleotides read TGTGCCAGCAGCCAGTCTAGCGGGAGGTCGGTCTTC. Translating it yields CASSQSSGRSVF.

The CDR3 protein is CASSLRSGTFGETQYF. The DNA of the CDR3 is TGTGCCAGCAGTTTAAGAAGCGGGACGTTTGGGGAGACCCAGTACTTC. V is TRBV12-3 or TRBV12-4 and J is TRBJ2-5; TRBD2 aligns across 7 bases. The CDR3 is 16 residues long. The ends lost 2 bases at V and 5 bases at J; junction bases unmatched: 11.

This chain connects TRBV15 to TRBJ1-2, with D possibly being TRBD1 (5 bases). This CDR3 has 15 residues. The ends were cut back, 1 base at V and 5 bases at J, with 14 bases in the middle. Germline-derived CDR1 and CDR2 are LNHNV and YYDKDF (reference sequence). For the CDR3, the DNA is TGTGCCACCAGCAGAGGTCGAGGGGACCTATATGGCTACACCTTC. It codes for CATSRGRGDLYGYTF.

About this clonotype: A read error may produce the germline difference seen at one junction end. This chain joins TRBV20-1 and TRBJ1-5, with D perhaps TRBD1 (5 bases). Germline assignment: CDR1 DFQATT and CDR2 SNEGSKA (reference sequence). This CDR3 has 17 residues. The CDR3 region has the DNA TGCTGTGCTAGACTGGTCCAGGGTCCCTATAGCAATCAGCCCCAGCATTTT. It is translated as CCARLVQGPYSNQPQHF.

This clonotype was seen only a few times. The rearrangement links TRBV3-1 to TRBJ1-1, with D possibly TRBD1 on 5 matching bases. The CDR3 loop spans 16 amino acids. Germline lookup yields CDR1 LGHDT and CDR2 YNNKEL (reference sequence). Between the trimmed V and J ends, which lost 7 bases and 1 base, there was a span of 19 bases. The CDR3 sequence: CASTPRKGRWNTEAFF. CDR3 sequence (DNA): TGTGCCAGCACCCCCCGAAAGGGACGTTGGAACACTGAAGCTTTCTTT.

This chain uses TRBV5-1 with TRBJ1-1, with TRBD1 as a possible D gene (5 bases). Trimming cost V 3 bases and J 6 bases, with 12 bases left between them. CDR3 length: 13 amino acids. The germline gives CDR1 SGHRS, CDR2 YFSETQ. The CDR3 sequence is CASSSNEGAEAFF. CDR3 nucleotide sequence: TGCGCCAGCAGCTCCAATGAAGGGGCTGAAGCTTTCTTT.

This chain links TRBV20-1 with TRBJ2-3; 8 bases match TRBD2. CDR3 size: 19 residues. Per the germline V gene, CDR1 is DFQATT and CDR2 is SNEGSKA (reference sequence). The trim removed 2 bases at V and 2 bases at J, leaving 18 bases unmatched. The CDR3 loop is CSARPSGGGPRAHTDTQYF. DNA of the CDR3: TGCAGTGCTAGACCCTCGGGCGGGGGGCCTAGGGCACACACAGATACGCAGTATTTT.

The chain employs TRBV7-3 and TRBJ2-3; no definite D call. This CDR3 spans 14 amino acids. Germline values: CDR1 SGHTA, CDR2 FQGTGA. Trimming cost V 1 base and J 2 bases, with 7 bases left between them. CDR3 in DNA: TGTGCCAGCAGCTTAATGGGGATCACAGATACGCAGTATTTT. This gives the protein CASSLMGITDTQYF.

V and J are TRBV5-6 and TRBJ1-2; D uncertain. There are 12 residues in the CDR3. Between the trimmed V and J ends, which lost 7 bases and 3 bases, there was a span of 10 bases. Germline V gene lookup returns CDR1 SGHDT and CDR2 YYEEEE. CDR3 in amino acids: CASSKDHYGYTF. CDR3 DNA sequence: TGTGCCAGCTCCAAGGACCACTATGGCTACACCTTC.

The chain is built from TRBV5-1 and TRBJ2-2, with 9 bases fitting TRBD2. Germline V CDR1 and CDR2: SGHRS, YFSETQ. The J segment lost 1 base and the V segment lost 4 bases, leaving 2 bases of the junction unmatched. The CDR3 sequence is 15 residues long. The CDR3 loop is CASSPLAGNTGELFF. For the CDR3, the DNA is TGCGCCAGCAGCCCACTAGCGGGGAACACCGGGGAGCTGTTTTTT.